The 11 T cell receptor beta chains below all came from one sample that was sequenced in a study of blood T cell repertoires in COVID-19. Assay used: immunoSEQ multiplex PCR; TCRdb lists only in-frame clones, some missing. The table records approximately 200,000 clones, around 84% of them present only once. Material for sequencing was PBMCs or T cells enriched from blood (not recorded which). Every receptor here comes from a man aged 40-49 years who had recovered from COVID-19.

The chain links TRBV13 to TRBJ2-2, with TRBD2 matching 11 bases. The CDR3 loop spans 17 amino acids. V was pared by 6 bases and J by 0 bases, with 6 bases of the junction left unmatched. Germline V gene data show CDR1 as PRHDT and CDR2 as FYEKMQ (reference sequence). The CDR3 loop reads CASSSGLAETNTGELFF. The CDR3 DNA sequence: TGTGCCAGCAGTTCGGGACTAGCGGAAACGAACACCGGGGAGCTGTTTTTT.

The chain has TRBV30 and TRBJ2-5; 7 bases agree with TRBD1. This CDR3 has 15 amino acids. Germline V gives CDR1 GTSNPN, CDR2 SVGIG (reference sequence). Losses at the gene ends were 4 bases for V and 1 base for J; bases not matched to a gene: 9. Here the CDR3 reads CAWTPGAGGQETQYF. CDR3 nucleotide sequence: TGTGCCTGGACCCCCGGGGCAGGGGGCCAAGAGACCCAGTACTTC.

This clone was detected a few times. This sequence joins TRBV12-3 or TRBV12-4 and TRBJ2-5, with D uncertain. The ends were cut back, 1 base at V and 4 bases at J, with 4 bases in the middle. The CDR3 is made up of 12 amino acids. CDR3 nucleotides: TGTGCCAGCAGTTTAGGCAGAGAGACCCAGTACTTC. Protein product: CASSLGRETQYF.

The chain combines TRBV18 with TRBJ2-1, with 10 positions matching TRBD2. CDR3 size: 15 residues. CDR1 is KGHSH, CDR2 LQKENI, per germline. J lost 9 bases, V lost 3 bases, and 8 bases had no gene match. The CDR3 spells CASSPGLAGAFEQFF. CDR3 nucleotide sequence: TGTGCCAGCTCACCTGGGCTAGCGGGAGCCTTTGAGCAGTTCTTC.

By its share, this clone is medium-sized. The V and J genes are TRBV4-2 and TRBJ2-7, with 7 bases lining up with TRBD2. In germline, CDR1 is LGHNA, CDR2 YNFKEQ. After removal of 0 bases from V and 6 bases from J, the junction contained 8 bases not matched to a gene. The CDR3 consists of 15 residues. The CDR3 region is CASSQDLRGVGEQYF. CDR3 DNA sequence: TGTGCCAGCAGCCAAGATCTACGGGGGGTGGGCGAGCAGTACTTC.

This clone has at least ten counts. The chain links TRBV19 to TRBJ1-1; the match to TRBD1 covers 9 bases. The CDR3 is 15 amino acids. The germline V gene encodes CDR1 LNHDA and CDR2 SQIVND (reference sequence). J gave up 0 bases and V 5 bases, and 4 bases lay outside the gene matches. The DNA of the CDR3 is TGTGCCAGTAGTGGGACAGGGAAATTGAACACTGAAGCTTTCTTT. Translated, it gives CASSGTGKLNTEAFF.

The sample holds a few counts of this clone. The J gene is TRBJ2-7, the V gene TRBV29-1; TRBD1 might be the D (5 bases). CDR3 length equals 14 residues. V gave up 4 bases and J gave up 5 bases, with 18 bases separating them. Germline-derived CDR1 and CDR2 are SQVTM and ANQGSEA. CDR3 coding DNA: TGCAGCGTTGGCCATACAGGTGGCAACGACGAGCAGTACTTC. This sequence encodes CSVGHTGGNDEQYF.

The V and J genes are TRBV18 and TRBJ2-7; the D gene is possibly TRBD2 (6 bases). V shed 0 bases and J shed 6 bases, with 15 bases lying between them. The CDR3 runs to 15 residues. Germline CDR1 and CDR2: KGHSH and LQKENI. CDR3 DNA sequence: TGTGCCAGCTCACCACCGGGGGGAGGAACCAGCGAGCAGTACTTC. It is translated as CASSPPGGGTSEQYF.

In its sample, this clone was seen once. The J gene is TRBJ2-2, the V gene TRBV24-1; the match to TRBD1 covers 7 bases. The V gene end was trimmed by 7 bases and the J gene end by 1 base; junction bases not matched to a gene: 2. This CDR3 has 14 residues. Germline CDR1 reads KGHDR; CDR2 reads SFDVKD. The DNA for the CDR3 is TGTGCCACCAGCGGACAGGAGAACACCGGGGAGCTGTTTTTT. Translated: CATSGQENTGELFF.

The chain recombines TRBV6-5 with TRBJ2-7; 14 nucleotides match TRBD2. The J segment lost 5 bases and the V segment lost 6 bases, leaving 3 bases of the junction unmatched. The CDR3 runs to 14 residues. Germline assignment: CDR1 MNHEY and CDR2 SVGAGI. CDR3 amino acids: CASRTSGRADEQYF. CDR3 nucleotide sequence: TGTGCCAGCAGGACTAGCGGGAGGGCCGACGAGCAGTACTTC.

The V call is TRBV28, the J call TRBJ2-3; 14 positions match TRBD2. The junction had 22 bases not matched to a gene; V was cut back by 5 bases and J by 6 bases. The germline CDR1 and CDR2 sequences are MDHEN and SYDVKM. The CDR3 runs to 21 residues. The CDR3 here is CASSPGAGLAGAPSVVDTQYF. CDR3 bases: TGTGCCAGCAGTCCGGGGGCGGGACTAGCGGGAGCCCCAAGTGTAGTGGATACGCAGTATTTT.